The T cell receptor beta chain under discussion was sequenced for a study of long-term antiretroviral therapy in people with HIV (dated 2022 in TCRdb). The study in broad terms: The earliest samples were collected about a decade before the 2015 WHO recommendation for immediate ART, when ART was typically delayed until CD4 counts fell. A retrospective serial study tested whether ART initiation and durable HIV suppression were associated with changes in peripheral blood TRB repertoire composition and diversity. A total of 192 cryopreserved PBMC samples were contributed to the cohort by 30 adults with confirmed HIV infection, with samples collected serially over a mean of roughly six years (range 1-12). Among the 30 or so participants with HIV, approximately 10 were female. No cross-contamination during QIAcube processing turned up in test extractions that ran a monoclonal T-cell line alongside 33 polyclonal samples. Summary of the overall study and its limitations: HIV repertoires had narrower CDR3 length ranges than controls, and the network structure suggested an antigen-experienced repertoire that shifted only slightly toward naive after ART. Inferences about post-ART repertoire changes are limited because no data were available on ART adherence, viral resistance or therapy changes. ART initiation was associated with a significant increase in TRB diversity, but diversity stayed significantly below transplant donor controls even after long-term ART. Because PBMC availability was limited, only the TCR beta chain was sequenced, with no alpha chain pairing. The samples were dated from 2004 to 2017, and the ART regimens that were used may be less effective than current ART regimens. Expanded TRB clones identified before ART initiation dominated the repertoire at all time points, although this dominance fluctuated and declined in many PLHIV after ART. Unsorted PBMC were profiled instead of sorted CD4+ and CD8+ T cells because pre-ART samples had limited cell numbers.

Sequencing of the TRB variable region was done with the immunoSEQ hsTCRB v3.0 assay at survey level resolution. The target sequencing depth for TRB was about 40,000-55,000 T-cell genomes per sample. Pooled TRB libraries were sequenced on an Illumina MiSeq with a v3 150-cycle kit. On the authors' methods: Repertoire analysis was run in R within a reproducible Nextflow workflow that covered QC, data transformation and analysis. LymphoSeq2, an R package for exploring AIRR-Seq data, was used to implement custom analyses. A few samples yielding fewer than 5000 total TRB sequences were excluded, leaving 188 analyzed HIV repertoires. Among the 180 to 200 HIV repertoires that were kept, roughly 58 were collected before ART initiation and 120 to 140 were collected after ART initiation. Repertoires were downsampled to 5000 TRB nucleotide sequences, with summary statistics averaged over 100 downsampling iterations. The analysis kept only TRB sequences whose CDR3 regions were at least seven amino acids long. A Shannon entropy-derived clonality score and the Gini coefficient were used to measure diversity. In the repertoire networks, any two of the top 5000 CDR3 amino acid sequences were linked whenever the two sequences differed by an edit distance of one. For TRB CDR3 amino acid sequences, GLIPH2 was used to predict antigen specificity groups and MHC restriction. To flag known CMV, EBV, HIV or tissue antigen associations, CDR3 amino acid sequences were matched against VDJdb and McPAS-TCR. Pre-ART, post-ART and control groups were compared with Wilcoxon signed-rank tests and Holm-Bonferroni correction. TCRdb holds this immuneACCESS table with in-frame rearrangements only. Some clones are missing; in checked studies, unresolved V genes explain under half, and the rest has no known cause. The DNA was the basis for D and trimming; V, J and clone size are from that table. This sample holds about 24,000 clones; approximately 86% were observed only once. The top ten hold about 8.5% of the sample.

Its CDR3 holds 14 amino acids, cysteine through phenylalanine. Of all the DNA, just the CDR3 is kept, 42 bases in frame from base 1. CDR1 and CDR2, looked up from the germline V gene, are SGHRS and YFSETQ. A distance of 14 bases separates the germline ends of V and J, which lose 1 base and 6 bases respectively. To be included, a participant needed at least one PBMC sample from before ART initiation plus at least two post-ART samples. Treatment was received in the United States of America by all participants with HIV. Before DNA extraction, cryopreserved samples of about 1-10 million PBMC were thawed and washed. At the time of the earliest PBMC sample, participants with HIV were aged between roughly 23 and 60 years. PBMC samples from each participant spanned 1-4 timepoints before ART initiation and 2-8 timepoints after ART initiation, with a median of 7 samples. Serial HIV viral load, CD4+ T-cell count, ART history and demographic data were obtained for every participant. Using a Qiagen kit on a QIAcube, genomic DNA was extracted from unsorted PBMC, with samples processed in batches of 12.

This clone was picked up a small number of times. Its antigen remains unidentified. No much larger clone exists at a distance of one base, and base qualities are not known. Sequencing was performed on unsorted PBMCs, taken 1.8 years before starting antiretroviral therapy. The source is a man in his forties or fifties with HIV. The V gene is TRBV5-1 and the J gene is TRBJ2-7; D gene: possibly TRBD2, on 6 matching bases. The CDR3 amino acid sequence is: CASSLTAGGREQYF. In nucleotide form, the sequence is TGCGCCAGCAGCTTGACAGCGGGTGGGCGCGAGCAGTACTTC.